This TCR beta chain was captured in a study of regulatory T cells in long-lasting Graves disease. For TCR beta, libraries came from iRepertoire HTBI primers and Arm-PCR of CDR3 regions. TCRdb redid the calling of the multiplex PCR reads with MiXCR, one entry per CDR3 protein. The data hold approximately 400,000 distinct CDR3 sequences, with around 20% observed a single time. Time point indicated: persistent/refractory GD, antithyroid drugs over 5 years with positive TRAb. PBMC-derived RNA was used for the TCR library. The source material was peripheral blood mononuclear cells (PBMCs), sampled when the disease was refractory, from a patient treated with antithyroid drugs. The receptor comes from a female donor with Graves disease.

CDR3 nucleotide sequence: TGCAGTGCTACCCGGACTAGATTTAACACAGATACGCAGTATTTT. Protein: CSATRTRFNTDTQYF. This chain uses TRBV20-1 with TRBJ2-3, with 7 bases identical to TRBD2. Germline-derived CDR1 and CDR2 are DFQATT and SNEGSKA (reference sequence). The CDR3 loop spans 15 amino acids. V shed 4 bases and J 2 bases; nucleotides not matched to a gene: 9.